These T cell receptor beta chains were read from a single sample in a study of T cell responses to AZD1222 COVID-19 vaccine. Generated by immunoSEQ multiplex PCR, the TCRdb table keeps only in-frame clones and is missing some. The data contain some 140,000 clones, approximately 89% of them singletons. The source material was peripheral blood, sampled on day 0 of AZD1222 vaccination. The receptor source for this set is an adult in good health. CDR3s include the opening cysteine and the closing phenylalanine or tryptophan. Each record gives: CDR3 DNA, CDR3 protein, clone size, V gene, D gene, J gene. The D gene is left open where the match is weak. Size is omitted from some rows. Given values are once, few, many or a class for expanded clones.

TGTGCCACCAGCAGAGCAGGGGCCCCAGATACGCAGTATTTT	CATSRAGAPDTQYF	-	TRBV15	-	TRBJ2-3
TGTGCCAGCAGTCCCGGGACTTCGTCCTACAATGAGCAGTTCTTC	CASSPGTSSYNEQFF	-	TRBV27	-	TRBJ2-1
TGTGCCAGCAGCGTAGAGGGCAGGGTCGGAGAGACCCAGTACTTC	CASSVEGRVGETQYF	-	TRBV9	-	TRBJ2-5
TGTGCCAGCAGCTTTCCAGGGGCCATTCAAGAGACCCAGTACTTC	CASSFPGAIQETQYF	once	TRBV7-2	-	TRBJ2-5
TGTGCCAGCAGCTTAAGTCTCCATCCGCAGTACTTC	CASSLSLHPQYF	-	TRBV7-2	-	TRBJ2-7
TGTGCCAGCAGGCATAGGAATGAGCAGTTCTTC	CASRHRNEQFF	-	TRBV12-3/TRBV12-4	-	TRBJ2-1
TGTGCCAGCAGTCCCAGAGGTACCTACGAGCAGTACTTC	CASSPRGTYEQYF	-	TRBV28	-	TRBJ2-7
TGCGCCAGCAGCTGGGGGACAGCGGGATTTAATGAAAAACTGTTTTTT	CASSWGTAGFNEKLFF	-	TRBV5-1	TRBD1	TRBJ1-4
TGTGCCAGCAGCCCCCGCAAGACCGGGGGGGAGACCCAGTACTTC	CASSPRKTGGETQYF	-	TRBV11-2	TRBD2	TRBJ2-5
TGTGCCAGCAGCCAGCAACGGTTAAACTATGGCTACACCTTC	CASSQQRLNYGYTF	-	TRBV9	-	TRBJ1-2
TGTGCCAGCAGTGATGAGAGTGCCACTGAAGCTTTCTTT	CASSDESATEAFF	-	TRBV6-4	-	TRBJ1-1
TGTGCCAGCAGCAACGATTACGGGACCCAGTACTTC	CASSNDYGTQYF	-	TRBV7-3	-	TRBJ2-5
TGTGCCAGCAGTTGGGGGGGGAACGAGCAGTACTTC	CASSWGGNEQYF	-	TRBV6-5	TRBD2	TRBJ2-7
TGCGCCAGCAGCTTGGTGGGCCAGGGGGATCTGTTTTTT	CASSLVGQGDLFF	-	TRBV5-1	TRBD1	TRBJ1-4
TGTGCCAGTAGATTGGGAAACACCATATATTTT	CASRLGNTIYF	-	TRBV19	-	TRBJ1-3
TGTGCCAGCAGCGCACCAGGGTATGACGGAAACACCATATATTTT	CASSAPGYDGNTIYF	-	TRBV7-9	-	TRBJ1-3
TGTGCCAGTAGTGAAGGCCTCAACTATGGCTACACCTTC	CASSEGLNYGYTF	-	TRBV19	-	TRBJ1-2
TGCGCCAGCAGCTTGACAGGACTAGCCGCCTACCGAGAGACCCAGTACTTC	CASSLTGLAAYRETQYF	-	TRBV5-1	TRBD2	TRBJ2-5
TGTGCCAGCAGCTCAGGGGGCGGCTACACCTTC	CASSSGGGYTF	-	TRBV7-3	TRBD1	TRBJ1-2
TGCAGTGCTAGAGATCTCGCTGGCTACACCTTC	CSARDLAGYTF	-	TRBV20-1	-	TRBJ1-2
TGTGCCAGCAAAGAGGGGGCTAACTATGGCTACACCTTC	CASKEGANYGYTF	once	TRBV27	-	TRBJ1-2
TGTGCCAGCAGTTTAAATCTGGACAGTTACAATGAGCAGTTCTTC	CASSLNLDSYNEQFF	few	TRBV27	-	TRBJ2-1
TGTGCCAGCAGGAGGGAGGTTGAGGGTCGCACTGAAGCTTTCTTT	CASRREVEGRTEAFF	-	TRBV6-5	-	TRBJ1-1
TGTGCCAGCAGTTACCAGGGGGACTATGGCTACACCTTC	CASSYQGDYGYTF	-	TRBV6-6	TRBD1	TRBJ1-2
TGTGCCAGCAGCCGTCATAGGCCACAGGGCTATGGCTACACCTTC	CASSRHRPQGYGYTF	-	TRBV5-5	-	TRBJ1-2
TGTGCCAGCAGCTTTGGTAGCGGGGGTGGTCTCGGGGAGACCCAGTACTTC	CASSFGSGGGLGETQYF	-	TRBV5-5	TRBD2	TRBJ2-5
TGTGCCAGCAGCCTAAAGGGGTCCACCGGGGAGCTGTTTTTT	CASSLKGSTGELFF	-	TRBV3-1/TRBV3-2	-	TRBJ2-2
TGTGCCAGTAGTATAGCTCCTTCGAGACAGCACACCGGGGAGCTGTTTTTT	CASSIAPSRQHTGELFF	-	TRBV19	-	TRBJ2-2
TGCGCCAGCAGCACACCCGGCCGATCCGATAATGAAAAACTGTTTTTT	CASSTPGRSDNEKLFF	-	TRBV4-1	-	TRBJ1-4